This TCR beta chain was identified in a study of blood T cell repertoires in COVID-19. TCRdb keeps only in-frame clones here, not all; method: immunoSEQ multiplex PCR. The sample comprises hundreds of thousands of clones, 70% to 90% of which are singletons, and 3% to 3.5% rests with the top ten. The sequencing input was PBMCs or T cells enriched from blood (not recorded which). This TCR derives from a woman aged 50 to 60 in a cohort exposed to, infected with or recovered from COVID-19 (not recorded which).

CDR3 DNA: TGTGCCAGCAGCTTGACAGGCCCTGGAAACACCATATATTTT. Its translation: CASSLTGPGNTIYF. The chain recombines TRBV11-2 with TRBJ1-3; D might be TRBD1 (6 bases). The CDR3 spans 14 residues. The V gene lost 3 bases and the J gene lost 2 bases, with 8 bases spanning the gap. The germline gives CDR1 SGHAT, CDR2 FQNNGV.